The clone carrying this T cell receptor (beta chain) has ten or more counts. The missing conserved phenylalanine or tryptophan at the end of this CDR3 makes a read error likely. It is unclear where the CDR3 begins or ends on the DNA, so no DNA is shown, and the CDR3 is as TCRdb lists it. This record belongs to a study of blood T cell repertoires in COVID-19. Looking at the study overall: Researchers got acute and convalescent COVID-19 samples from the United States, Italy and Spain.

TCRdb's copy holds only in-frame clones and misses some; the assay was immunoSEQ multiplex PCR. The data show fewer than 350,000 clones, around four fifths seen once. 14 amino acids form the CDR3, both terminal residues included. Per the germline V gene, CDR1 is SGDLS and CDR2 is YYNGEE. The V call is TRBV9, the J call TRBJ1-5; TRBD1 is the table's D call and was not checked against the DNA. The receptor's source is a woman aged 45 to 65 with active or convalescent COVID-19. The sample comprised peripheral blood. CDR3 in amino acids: CASSVVSRGQGLHL.